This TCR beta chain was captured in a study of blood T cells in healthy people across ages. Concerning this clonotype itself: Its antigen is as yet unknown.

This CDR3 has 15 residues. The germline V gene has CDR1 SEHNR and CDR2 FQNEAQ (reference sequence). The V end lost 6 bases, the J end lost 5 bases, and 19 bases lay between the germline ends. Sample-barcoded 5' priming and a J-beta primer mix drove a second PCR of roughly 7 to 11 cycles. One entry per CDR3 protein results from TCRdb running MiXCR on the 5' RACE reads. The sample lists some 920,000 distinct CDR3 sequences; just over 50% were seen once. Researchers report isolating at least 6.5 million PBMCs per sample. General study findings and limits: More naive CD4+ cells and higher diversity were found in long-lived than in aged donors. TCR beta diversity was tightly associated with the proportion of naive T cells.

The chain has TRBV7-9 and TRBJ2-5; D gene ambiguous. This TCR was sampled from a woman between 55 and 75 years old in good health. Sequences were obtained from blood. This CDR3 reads CASSPRVRRSETQYF. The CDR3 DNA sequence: TGTGCCAGCAGTCCCCGGGTCCGGCGTTCGGAGACCCAGTACTTC. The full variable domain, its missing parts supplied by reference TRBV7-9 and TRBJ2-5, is DTGVSQNPRHKITKRGQNVTFRCDPISEHNRLYWYRQTLGQGPEFLTYFQNEAQLEKSRLLSDRFSAERPKGSFSTLEIQRTEQGDSAMYLCASSPRVRRSETQYFGPGTRLLVL.